The 21 T cell receptor beta chains given below trace back to one sample, sequenced in a study of cytomegalovirus exposure and HLA in healthy donors. Produced via immunoSEQ multiplex PCR; TCRdb's table is partial and in-frame only. This table holds some 200,000 clones, about 89% found once. Sequencing was performed on PBMCs. All receptors derive from a woman between 18 and 30 years old in good health and CMV-seronegative.

The V gene is TRBV4-1, the J gene TRBJ2-7; 7 positions agree with TRBD1. V gave up 4 bases and J gave up 4 bases; unmatched junction bases: 4. Looked up from germline, CDR1 is MGHRA and CDR2 is YSYEKL. The CDR3 totals 13 residues. The CDR3 nucleotides read TGCGCCAGCAGCCCAGAGACAGGGTACGAGCAGTACTTC. Protein: CASSPETGYEQYF.

This clone was seen just once. The V gene is TRBV27, the J gene TRBJ2-7; the D gene is possibly TRBD2 (6 bases). Germline assignment: CDR1 MNHEY and CDR2 SMNVEV (reference sequence). V gave up 3 bases and J gave up 4 bases, with 22 bases separating them. The CDR3 contains 17 residues. The DNA of the CDR3 is TGTGCCAGCAGTTTTAGGACCTCCGCGGGAAGGGGATACGAGCAGTACTTC. This sequence encodes CASSFRTSAGRGYEQYF.

The chain carries TRBV2 and TRBJ2-7; a possible D gene is TRBD2 (5 bases). The CDR3 contains 16 residues. Germline V gene lookup returns CDR1 SNHLY and CDR2 FYNNEI. V shed 4 bases and J shed 2 bases, with 18 bases lying between them. The CDR3 region has the DNA TGTGCCAGCAGTGTCTTAGGGAGCCCGTTTCCCTACGAGCAGTACTTC. Protein product: CASSVLGSPFPYEQYF.

The chain has TRBV19 and TRBJ1-1; TRBD1 is a possible D gene (6 bases). Looked up from germline, CDR1 is LNHDA and CDR2 is SQIVND (reference sequence). CDR3 size: 14 residues. Trimming pared 4 bases from V and 0 bases from J, leaving 9 bases between. CDR3 sequence: CASSRRTVNTEAFF. CDR3 coding DNA: TGTGCCAGTAGTAGAAGGACAGTGAACACTGAAGCTTTCTTT.

The chain combines TRBV19 with TRBJ1-1; 7 bases map to TRBD1. The V segment lost 7 bases and the J segment 7 bases; nucleotides outside the gene matches: 15. The CDR3 length is 15 residues. The V gene's germline CDR1 is LNHDA and CDR2 SQIVND (reference sequence). The CDR3 reads CASKTTGTASDEAFF. The CDR3 nucleotides are TGTGCCAGTAAGACCACCGGGACAGCGTCAGATGAAGCTTTCTTT.

Only one count was recorded for this clone. The chain joins TRBV6-6 to TRBJ1-3; possible D gene TRBD1, 6 bases. In germline, CDR1 is MNHNY, CDR2 SVGAGI (reference sequence). Trimming took 6 bases from V and 5 from J, leaving 17 bases between them. The CDR3 length is 15 residues. The CDR3 reads CASSGARGNRNTIYF. The CDR3 DNA is TGTGCCAGCAGCGGGGCCAGGGGCAACCGAAACACCATATATTTT.

This chain links TRBV7-9 with TRBJ2-7; tentatively, D is TRBD1 (6 bases). There are 14 residues in the CDR3. The V end lost 3 bases, the J end lost 3 bases, and 12 bases lay between the germline ends. From germline, CDR1 is SEHNR and CDR2 FQNEAQ (reference sequence). CDR3 coding DNA: TGTGCCAGCAGCTTCTCAGGGGCGGTCTACGAGCAGTACTTC. This codes for CASSFSGAVYEQYF.

J is TRBJ1-2 and V is TRBV6-1; D ambiguous. Trimming pared 1 base from V and 8 bases from J, leaving 8 bases between. Per germline, CDR1 MNHNS and CDR2 SASEGT. The CDR3 contains 12 residues. Here the CDR3 reads CASSEVLLGYTF. Written as DNA, the CDR3 is TGTGCCAGCAGTGAAGTCCTTCTGGGCTACACCTTC.

The V gene is TRBV6-5, the J gene TRBJ2-1, with D possibly being TRBD2 (5 bases). This CDR3 is built from 15 residues. V dropped 6 bases and J dropped 4 bases, with 16 bases sitting between them. CDR1 and CDR2 (germline): MNHEY, SVGAGI. As DNA, the CDR3 is TGTGCCAGCAGGCCGGCGTCGGACTTTTACAATGAGCAGTTCTTC. Protein sequence: CASRPASDFYNEQFF.

The rearrangement uses TRBV4-1 and TRBJ2-2; 10 nucleotides agree with TRBD2. Germline V gene lookup returns CDR1 MGHRA and CDR2 YSYEKL. J lost 3 bases, V lost 4 bases, and 11 bases had no gene match. This CDR3 has 18 residues. The CDR3 DNA reads as TGCGCCAGCAGCCTTACCATAGCGGGGGGCCGGTACACCGGGGAGCTGTTTTTT. Its translation: CASSLTIAGGRYTGELFF.

This rearrangement joins TRBV29-1 to TRBJ1-1; no clear D gene. In germline, CDR1 is SQVTM, CDR2 ANQGSEA. Trimming left V 6 bases short and J 1 base short, with 12 bases between. The CDR3 covers 13 residues. CDR3 DNA: TGCAGCGTATCCCACGGCGGGAACACTGAAGCTTTCTTT. Protein sequence: CSVSHGGNTEAFF.

V gene TRBV28 combines with J gene TRBJ1-5, with 8 bases matching TRBD1. J was trimmed by 5 bases and V by 7 bases; bases with no gene match: 7. Per germline, CDR1 MDHEN and CDR2 SYDVKM. This CDR3 is built from 14 residues. In DNA, the CDR3 is TGTGCCAGCAACCCGGGACAGGAATATCAGCCCCAGCATTTT. The encoded protein is CASNPGQEYQPQHF. Variable domain in full (rest from reference TRBV28 and TRBJ1-5): DVKVTQSSRYLVKRTGEKVFLECVQDMDHENMFWYRQDPGLGLRLIYFSYDVKMKEKGDIPEGYSVSREKKERFSLILESASTNQTSMYLCASNPGQEYQPQHFGDGTRLSIL.

The CDR3 reads CASSTRTSGSETQYF. As DNA, the CDR3 is TGTGCCAGCAGTACCCGGACTAGCGGGAGTGAGACCCAGTACTTC. J is TRBJ2-5 and V is TRBV6-1; TRBD2 agrees at 13 bases. Germline lookup yields CDR1 MNHNS and CDR2 SASEGT. V gave up 5 bases and J gave up 5 bases; unmatched junction bases: 5. The CDR3 sequence is 15 residues long.

The V gene is TRBV27, the J gene TRBJ1-6; a possible D gene is TRBD1 (6 bases). There are 14 residues in the CDR3. CDR1 is MNHEY and CDR2 is SMNVEV in the germline V gene (reference sequence). V gave up 6 bases and J gave up 10 bases, with 16 bases separating them. The CDR3 loop is CASRRQDRSSPLHF. CDR3 DNA sequence: TGTGCCAGCAGGAGACAGGATAGAAGCTCACCCCTCCACTTT.

V and J are TRBV7-9 and TRBJ1-4, with 8 bases that match TRBD1. The CDR3 contains 14 residues. Germline V gene lookup returns CDR1 SEHNR and CDR2 FQNEAQ (reference sequence). Unmatched junction bases numbered 4, after V lost 4 bases and J lost 6 bases. The DNA of the CDR3 is TGTGCCAGCAGCTCAGGACAGGGATATGAAAAACTGTTTTTT. Amino acid sequence: CASSSGQGYEKLFF.

J is TRBJ2-2 and V is TRBV7-2, with TRBD1 as a possible D gene (6 bases). Germline V gene sequence: CDR1 SGHTA, CDR2 FQGNSA. CDR3 length: 15 residues. V was clipped by 0 bases and J by 3 bases, with 8 bases between them. CDR3 amino acids: CASSLAAGDTGELFF. The CDR3 DNA sequence: TGTGCCAGCAGCTTAGCGGCAGGGGACACCGGGGAGCTGTTTTTT.

The chain joins TRBV5-1 to TRBJ2-5; D is perhaps TRBD1 (5 bases). The CDR3 has 14 amino acids. V was clipped by 2 bases and J by 4 bases, with 12 bases between them. The germline V gene encodes CDR1 SGHRS and CDR2 YFSETQ. The CDR3 here is CASSFGQGRETQYF. The CDR3 coding sequence is TGCGCCAGCAGCTTCGGGCAGGGCCGAGAGACCCAGTACTTC. Variable domain in full (rest from reference TRBV5-1 and TRBJ2-5): KAGVTQTPRYLIKTRGQQVTLSCSPISGHRSVSWYQQTPGQGLQFLFEYFSETQRNKGNFPGRFSGRQFSNSRSEMNVSTLELGDSALYLCASSFGQGRETQYFGPGTRLLVL.

The J gene is TRBJ2-1, the V gene TRBV15; 9 nucleotides line up with TRBD1. V dropped 3 bases and J dropped 9; count of bases not matched to a gene: 15. The CDR3 runs 17 residues. CDR1 is LNHNV and CDR2 is YYDKDF in the germline V gene (reference sequence). This chain's CDR3 is CATSSGRTGEGLGEQFF. In nucleotides, the CDR3 is TGTGCCACCAGCAGCGGTAGGACAGGGGAAGGGTTGGGTGAGCAGTTCTTC. Full variable domain (outside the CDR3, taken from reference TRBV15 and TRBJ2-1): DAMVIQNPRYQVTQFGKPVTLSCSQTLNHNVMYWYQQKSSQAPKLLFHYYDKDFNNEADTPDNFQSRRPNTSFCFLDIRSPGLGDTAMYLCATSSGRTGEGLGEQFFGPGTRLTVL.

The chain combines TRBV6-6 with TRBJ1-1; 7 bases align to TRBD1. The V segment lost 7 bases and the J segment 7 bases; nucleotides outside the gene matches: 9. Germline V gene sequence: CDR1 MNHNY, CDR2 SVGAGI (reference sequence). The CDR3 is made up of 13 amino acids. As DNA, the CDR3 is TGTGCCAGCATGCAGGGGGTAAGGAATGAAGCTTTCTTT. Translating gives CASMQGVRNEAFF.

The rearrangement joins TRBV27 to TRBJ2-2, with a tentative D call TRBD1 (6 bases). This CDR3 region has 13 residues. Germline CDR1 MNHEY, CDR2 SMNVEV (reference sequence). Trimming stripped 6 bases from V and 4 bases from J, with 9 bases between. The CDR3 spells CASRNRATGELFF. CDR3 bases: TGTGCCAGCAGAAACAGGGCCACCGGGGAGCTGTTTTTT.

The genes are TRBV9 and TRBJ2-3; 8 bases line up with TRBD2. CDR3 length: 17 amino acids. Trimming removed 0 bases from V and 1 base from J; junction bases left unmatched: 7. Germline loops: CDR1 SGDLS, CDR2 YYNGEE. Here the CDR3 DNA reads TGTGCCAGCAGCGTAGACCCAGCGGGAGCGGGCACAGATACGCAGTATTTT. As protein: CASSVDPAGAGTDTQYF.